This T cell receptor beta chain is from a study of T cell responses to AZD1222 COVID-19 vaccine. Study-wide findings and caveats: Sampling captured repertoires only after the peak T cell response.

Trimming shortened V by 4 bases and J by 6 bases, and 10 bases separated the two germline ends. The length of the CDR3 is 12 residues. Germline assignment: CDR1 SGHTA and CDR2 FQGNSA. Only in-frame clones appear in the TCRdb table, and some are missing; sequencing was by immunoSEQ multiplex PCR. The sample consists of tens of thousands of clones, more than 70% of them appearing once. This clone was observed a few times. Its antigen is not identified. Sequenced here: peripheral blood, sampled on day 0 of AZD1222 vaccination. The origin of this receptor is an adult in good health. This sequence joins TRBV7-2 and TRBJ2-7; no reliable D call. DNA of the CDR3: TGTGCCAGCAGCTCCTCTCGTACCGAGCAGTACTTC. Its protein product is CASSSSRTEQYF.